This is a list of T cell receptor beta chains from one sample in a study of radiotherapy plus CTLA-4 blockade in lung cancer. Measured with immunoSEQ multiplex PCR; TCRdb has only the in-frame clones, and not every one. The sample has 81,000 or so clones, approximately 82% seen once. The specimen was peripheral blood, collected from a patient treated with radiotherapy plus ipilimumab. These receptors were collected from a human donor with non-small cell lung cancer that progressed on radiotherapy plus ipilimumab. Each CDR3 is given with its conserved first and last residue. The D gene is left open where the match is weak. The size entry is marked missing in some rows and otherwise reads once, few, many or a size class.

>TRBD1|TRBJ1-2|TRBV10-3|.
CAISESPRTGYGYTF
TGTGCCATCAGTGAGTCGCCCAGGACAGGGTATGGCTACACCTTC
>.|TRBJ1-5|TRBV19|.
CASSIPDSIRGNQPQHF
TGTGCCAGTAGTATCCCCGACTCGATACGGGGGAATCAGCCCCAGCATTTT
>.|TRBJ1-5|TRBV7-9|.
CASSSNGAEPQHF
TGTGCCAGCAGTTCTAACGGGGCTGAGCCCCAGCATTTT
>TRBD2|TRBJ2-5|TRBV5-1|.
CASGLALGQETQYF
TGCGCCAGCGGACTAGCGTTAGGGCAAGAGACCCAGTACTTC
>TRBD1|TRBJ2-2|TRBV5-1|.
CASSLELLGQGAGELFF
TGCGCCAGCAGCTTGGAATTGTTAGGGCAGGGGGCCGGGGAGCTGTTTTTT
>.|TRBJ2-5|TRBV7-8|.
CASSLAGTGFGETQYF
TGTGCCAGCAGCTTAGCCGGAACAGGGTTCGGGGAGACCCAGTACTTC
>.|TRBJ2-1|TRBV7-2|.
CASSPDARGAYNEQFF
TGTGCCAGCAGCCCCGATGCAAGGGGGGCCTACAATGAGCAGTTCTTC
>.|TRBJ1-6|TRBV25-1|.
CASSAGNSPLHF
TGTGCCAGCAGTGCAGGGAATTCACCCCTCCACTTT
>TRBD1|TRBJ2-7|TRBV5-6|.
CASSLAGQGFYEQYF
TGTGCCAGCAGCTTGGCCGGACAGGGGTTCTACGAGCAGTACTTC
>.|TRBJ1-4|TRBV10-3|.
CAISEPRVEKLFF
TGTGCCATCAGTGAGCCGCGGGTCGAAAAACTGTTTTTT
>.|TRBJ1-4|TRBV30|.
CAWSGEGVIEKLFF
TGTGCCTGGAGTGGTGAAGGGGTAATTGAAAAACTGTTTTTT
>.|TRBJ1-1|TRBV5-1|.
CASSLRGEEAFF
TGCGCCAGCAGCTTGAGGGGCGAAGAAGCTTTCTTT
>.|TRBJ2-3|TRBV9|.
CASARDTGDTQYF
TGTGCCAGCGCGAGGGACACGGGAGATACGCAGTATTTT
>TRBD2|TRBJ2-2|TRBV7-3|few
CASSSSGSTGELFF
TGTGCCAGCAGCTCCAGCGGGAGTACCGGGGAGCTGTTTTTT
>TRBD1|TRBJ2-5|TRBV2|.
CASSEMTGKKETQYF
TGTGCCAGCAGCGAGATGACAGGGAAGAAAGAGACCCAGTACTTC
>.|TRBJ2-3|TRBV6-5|.
CASSSAASTDTQYF
TGTGCCAGCAGTTCCGCGGCCAGCACAGATACGCAGTATTTT
>.|TRBJ1-2|TRBV15|once
CATSRDKGLNYGYTF
TGTGCCACCAGCAGAGACAAGGGGTTAAACTATGGCTACACCTTC
>.|TRBJ1-3|TRBV6-1|.
CASSEARPGGALGNTIYF
TGTGCCAGCAGTGAAGCGCGACCCGGTGGGGCACTTGGAAACACCATATATTTT
>TRBD2|TRBJ2-1|TRBV29-1|.
CSASGGPLSNEQFF
TGCAGCGCTAGCGGGGGACCCTTGAGCAATGAGCAGTTCTTC
>TRBD1|TRBJ1-2|TRBV5-1|.
CASSFRPTGSNYGYTF
TGCGCCAGCAGCTTCCGACCGACAGGGTCCAACTATGGCTACACCTTC
>.|TRBJ1-6|TRBV1|.
CTSSQDRVTPFGSPLHF
TGCACCAGCAGCCAAGATCGGGTGACGCCTTTTGGTTCACCCCTCCACTTT
>.|TRBJ2-2|TRBV10-3|.
CAIGQVTGRTGELFF
TGTGCCATCGGTCAGGTAACTGGTCGGACCGGGGAGCTGTTTTTT
>.|TRBJ2-4|TRBV13|.
CASSLAGRIQYF
TGTGCCAGCAGCTTAGCGGGGAGGATTCAGTACTTC
>.|TRBJ1-5|TRBV19|.
CASSTAGWGNQPQHF
TGTGCCAGTAGTACCGCAGGGTGGGGGAATCAGCCCCAGCATTTT
>TRBD1|TRBJ1-2|TRBV4-2|once
CASSQSGQVGYGYTF
TGTGCCAGCAGCCAATCGGGACAGGTGGGGTATGGCTACACCTTC
>TRBD2|TRBJ2-3|TRBV5-4|.
CASSASDGVAGGPTDTQYF
TGTGCCAGCAGCGCCTCCGACGGGGTAGCGGGAGGGCCCACAGATACGCAGTATTTT
>.|TRBJ1-6|TRBV6-6|.
CASSFQGWNSPLHF
TGTGCCAGCAGTTTCCAGGGGTGGAATTCACCCCTCCACTTT
>TRBD2|TRBJ2-7|TRBV7-2|.
CASSFGTSGRTSLEQYF
TGTGCCAGCAGCTTTGGGACTAGCGGGAGGACCTCTCTGGAGCAGTACTTC
>.|TRBJ1-2|TRBV27|once
CASSYKTGLGGYTF
TGTGCCAGCAGTTACAAAACAGGGCTAGGTGGCTACACCTTC
>TRBD1|TRBJ2-7|TRBV30|.
CAWSTRAGGFEQYF
TGTGCCTGGAGCACGCGGGCAGGGGGCTTTGAGCAGTACTTC